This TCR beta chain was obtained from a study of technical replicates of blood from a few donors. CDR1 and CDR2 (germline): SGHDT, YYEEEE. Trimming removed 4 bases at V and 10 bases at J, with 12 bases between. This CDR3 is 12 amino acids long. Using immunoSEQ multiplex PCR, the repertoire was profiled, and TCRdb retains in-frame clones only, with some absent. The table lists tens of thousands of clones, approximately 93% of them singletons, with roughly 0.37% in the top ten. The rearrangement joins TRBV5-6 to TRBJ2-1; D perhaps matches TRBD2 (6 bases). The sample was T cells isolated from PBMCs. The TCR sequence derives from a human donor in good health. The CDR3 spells CASSPGDFEQFF. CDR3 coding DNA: TGTGCCAGCAGCCCCGGGGACTTCGAGCAGTTCTTC.